This T cell receptor beta chain was identified during a study of cytomegalovirus exposure and HLA in healthy donors (dated by TCRdb to about 2017). Some background on the complete study: An earlier analysis of roughly 630 of the donors reported 250 to 300 Gb of sequence data and roughly 100 million unique TCR beta sequences from roughly 180 million T cells. An early release that covered more than 550 HLA-typed donors contained approximately 320 gigabases of sequencing data and tens of millions of unique TCR sequences. The genetic ancestry cluster associated with self-reported Caucasian donors included roughly 84% of the 398 genotyped donors. The study was designed to test whether signatures of past pathogen exposure could be identified by cataloging public T cell receptors. The study profiled the T cell repertoires of 666 subjects by immunosequencing and related them to cytomegalovirus serostatus. In addition to the first cohort of roughly 700 subjects, a separate validation cohort of approximately 120 different subjects was used. To predict cytomegalovirus infection status, the study combined high-throughput TCR immunosequencing, statistical association of individual TCRs with disease status, and machine learning. A later analysis re-examined previously published TCR beta repertoires from just over 650 donors and added high-resolution HLA genotyping to investigate patterns of TCR occurrence. The later analysis used no new phenotypic data to find candidate immune exposures, relying instead on TCR beta sequences and their occurrence across donors. An earlier analysis of approximately 630 of the donors applied high-throughput TCR beta sequencing to assess whether each TCR beta V gene segment acted as functional or pseudogenic. Alongside the repertoire data, information on donor age, sex, ethnicity and CMV serostatus was compiled. A later genetic analysis took genome-wide SNP genotypes for about 55% of the 666 donors and used that subset as a discovery cohort. All discovery cohort repertoires had been generated using a single sequencing platform. HLA typing covered class I and class II loci at four-digit resolution. The number of typed donors differed by locus: about 620-640 for A, B, C, DRB1 and DQB1; approximately 540 for DQA1; 600 to 610 for DPA1; and around 470 for DPB1. Because of strong linkage in the cohort, a handful of DR-DQ haplotypes were treated as single units for association and clustering. Among about 410 genotyped donors of the cohort, an average of roughly 230,000 unique TCR beta nucleotide sequences was sequenced per donor, of which about 20% were non-productive.

In total, roughly 670 healthy bone marrow donors made up the cohort. All cohort members were sampled while nominally healthy, although unrecorded immune exposures were likely present. The donor was CMV seronegative and was included in the group of about 400 seronegative cohort members. Each donor provided a peripheral blood sample, and peripheral blood mononuclear cells were used for TCR beta sequencing. Genomic DNA extraction from the blood cell samples was performed with the Qiagen DNeasy Blood Extraction Kit. This clone was recorded a few times. What this receptor recognizes is not known. Base qualities are missing; no much larger clone stands one base away. Library preparation used the immunoSEQ multiplex PCR assay. For the multiplex PCR, a mixture combining 60 forward primers for TCR Vbeta segments and 13 reverse primers for TCR Jbeta segments was used. The CDR3 region of rearranged TCR beta genes was amplified from genomic DNA with a multiplex PCR assay. The amplified TCR beta libraries were sequenced on the Illumina HiSeq System as 87-base-pair reads. The authors' analysis ran thus. A later analysis counted tens of millions of unique TCR beta chains across the 550 to 750 repertoires, and 10 million to 11 million of these chains were shared by at least two donors. Raw reads were error-corrected and collapsed into unique sequences by a nearest-neighbor algorithm in which closely related sequences were merged to remove PCR and sequencing errors. To assign V, D and J gene segments, CDR3 sequences were aligned to IMGT reference sequences. For a sequence to be retained, a match of at least six nucleotides to both a V gene segment and a J gene segment was required. Rearrangements were called productive when the CDR3 lacked stop codons and stayed in frame with V and J; all others were non-productive. CDR3 was defined according to IMGT convention as the region running from the second conserved V-encoded cysteine to the conserved J-encoded phenylalanine. Sequences without an unambiguous match to a single V gene segment were excluded from the earlier analysis of 450 to 650 of the donors. In an earlier analysis of some 590 of the donors, V segments were called functional above 56.7% productive rearrangements and were called segregating when the between-donor standard deviation exceeded 5%. A statistical classification framework was built to diagnose cytomegalovirus status from the catalog of TCR beta chain sequences. In a later analysis, V and J genes were assigned by comparing TCR nucleotide sequences against IMGT/GENE-DB human TR gene sequences. In a later analysis, CDR3 sequences and most-parsimonious VDJ recombination scenarios were assigned using the TCRdist pipeline. In a later analysis, each TCR beta chain was defined by its CDR3 amino acid sequence together with its V-gene family, and reads without a unique V-gene family were excluded. As a way to deal with suspected cross-contamination and a sequencing artifact, a later analysis dropped nearly 600 nucleotide sequences that were highly shared and had low generation probability. In a later analysis, a clonal expansion index for each public chain was calculated from normalized within-repertoire ranks of inferred template counts. In a later analysis, generation probabilities were computed using a VDJ recombination model fitted to out-of-frame rearrangements, and the results were checked against IGoR. In a later analysis, hypergeometric tests were used to score TCR-TCR, TCR-HLA and TCR-CMV co-occurrence, with a repertoire-size bias correction applied to TCR pairs. A later analysis estimated false discovery rates by permuting HLA or CMV assignments 20 times. In a later analysis, co-occurring TCRs were grouped using DBSCAN, with TCRdist sequence similarity added in when clustering inside HLA-allele-positive subsets. Co-occurrence clustering excluded repertoires with fewer than 30,000 or more than 120,000 public chains, plus five with anomalous nucleotide sharing. Not all clones reach the TCRdb copy of this immuneACCESS table, which keeps in-frame sequences only. Checked studies attribute under half of the gap to unresolved V genes and leave the rest unexplained. D and trimming come from the DNA, and the V and J calls and clone size come from that table. This sample gives roughly 90,000 clones in total; about 80% of them show up just once. The top ten constitute 5.5% to 8% of the sample.

The germline V gene (reference sequence) gives CDR1 as SEHNR and CDR2 as FQNEAQ. Taken from cysteine to phenylalanine, the CDR3 has 13 residues. The only DNA kept is the CDR3, 39 bases in frame from the first base. V loses 4 bases, J loses 7 bases, and the germline ends lie 8 bases apart. Study-wide conclusions, independent of this receptor: A further reported finding was that TCR beta sequences accurately predicted the HLA-A and HLA-B alleles for most subjects in the first cohort. Most CMV-associated TCR beta chains appeared to be HLA-restricted in a later analysis, and the HLA associations seemed to be driven largely by CMV exposure. A total of 150 to 200 TCR beta chains were listed by the study as associated with cytomegalovirus. In a later analysis, the rate of TCR association differed among HLA loci, with DRB1 alleles having the most associated TCRs and HLA-C alleles having the fewest. Because HLA typing was unavailable for some donors at each locus, only the typed subset was used in association tests. Because the 87-base-pair reads could not distinguish some IMGT-functional V segments, including TRBV6-2 and TRBV6-3, those segments were excluded. The authors suggested that the approach could potentially be generalized to other disease states and immunological phenotypes. Linkage disequilibrium might explain the correlated functional status among segregating V segments, but an unknown experimental factor could not be excluded. The presence/absence analyses assumed that sequencing depth was roughly uniform across donors, and that assumption may not be true. Strong co-occurrence of HLA alleles, especially DR and DQ, made assigning TCR associations to individual alleles difficult. A later genetic analysis reported fewer N-insertions in productive TCRs among donors in an Asian-associated ancestry cluster than the approximately 670-donor mean. V-gene and J-gene trimming of TCR beta chains was associated with a missense DCLRE1C variant in a later genetic analysis, and the association was replicated in an independent cohort. The classifier was reported to diagnose cytomegalovirus status with high specificity and sensitivity in both the original and validation cohorts. At a false discovery rate of 0.05, a later analysis linked about 17,000 TCR beta sequences to specific HLA alleles. Because counts were too low, seventeen rarely observed V segments, including chromosome 9 orphons, were left out of the earlier analysis of approximately 500 of the donors. In vitro tests confirmed that three of the cytomegalovirus-associated TCR beta chains recognize cytomegalovirus antigens. For the cohort, immune exposure information was limited to CMV serostatus. In a later analysis, HLA-associated TCR beta chains were found to be more clonally expanded and to have lower generation probabilities than equally common non-associated chains. While some public TCRs were present in many individuals, most TCR sequences turned up only very rarely across donors. Only TCR beta chains were sequenced in this cohort, and the absence of alpha or paired-chain data limited detectable features. Broadly in line with IMGT annotations, most TCR beta V segments showed up in productive rearrangements about 87% or about 30% of the time in an earlier analysis of around 550 of the donors. The sequencing pipeline was judged likely to have produced a cluster of highly shared sequence variants as a technical artifact. Several of the top co-occurrence clusters appeared to be linked to parvovirus B19, influenza, CMV and Epstein-Barr virus, according to a later analysis.

This receptor was obtained from a man aged 25-40 years in good health and CMV-seronegative. The chain is encoded by TRBV7-9 joined to TRBJ1-6; the D gene cannot be named for sure. The sample consisted of PBMCs. CDR3 loop: CASSYDGNSPLHF. The bases are TGTGCCAGCAGCTATGACGGGAATTCACCCCTCCACTTT. Beyond the CDR3, the reference TRBV7-9 and TRBJ1-6 genes provide the residues; the full variable domain reads: DTGVSQNPRHKITKRGQNVTFRCDPISEHNRLYWYRQTLGQGPEFLTYFQNEAQLEKSRLLSDRFSAERPKGSFSTLEIQRTEQGDSAMYLCASSYDGNSPLHFGNGTRLTVT.